A single sample gave rise to the 24 T cell receptor beta chains below, sequenced in a study of Ad26.COV2.S vaccination and SARS-CoV-2 variants. The assay was immunoSEQ multiplex PCR, and TCRdb's table has in-frame clones only and misses some. The table records fewer than 400,000 clones, approximately 91% of them present only once. The sample's treatment: around 19 received Ad26.COV2.S at low or high dose, single or two shots; about 5 received placebo; per-sample allocation not given. The study sampled participants on day 63 after the first vaccine or placebo injection. The sequencing here drew on peripheral blood, taken in a trial of Ad26.COV2.S vaccine versus placebo. These receptors came from a person aged 18-60 years who received the Ad26.COV2.S COVID-19 vaccine or a placebo.

The chain recombines TRBV7-9 with TRBJ2-1; maybe TRBD2 (5 bases). The length of the CDR3 is 18 residues. The V end was cut by 4 bases, the J end by 6 bases, with 25 bases between. The germline gives CDR1 SEHNR, CDR2 FQNEAQ (reference sequence). This CDR3 reads CASSSPLRVGPKLNEQFF. In DNA, the CDR3 is TGTGCCAGCAGCTCCCCATTGAGGGTGGGCCCTAAACTCAATGAGCAGTTCTTC.

The genes are TRBV30 and TRBJ1-2; D perhaps matches TRBD1 (5 bases). Trimming left V 5 bases short and J 4 bases short, with 8 bases between. CDR1 and CDR2 (germline): GTSNPN, SVGIG (reference sequence). This CDR3 has 11 residues. CDR3 nucleotide sequence: TGTGCCTGGGGCAGGGCCTATGGCTACACCTTC. This gives the protein CAWGRAYGYTF.

The rearrangement joins TRBV14 to TRBJ1-1, with 8 bases identical to TRBD1. Germline CDR1 is SGHDN and CDR2 is FVKESK. The CDR3 length is 16 residues. V lost 4 bases to trimming and J lost 0 bases; unmatched junction nucleotides: 7. CDR3 bases: TGTGCCAGCAGCCCCGACAGGGGACTCATGAACACTGAAGCTTTCTTT. Its protein is CASSPDRGLMNTEAFF.

The chain links TRBV18 to TRBJ1-1, with 11 bases fitting TRBD1. The V gene's germline CDR1 is KGHSH and CDR2 LQKENI. This CDR3 is 14 amino acids long. Trimming took 6 bases from V and 10 from J; bases not matched to a gene: 10. In DNA form, the CDR3 reads TGTGCCAGCTCCCGGGGACAGGGGGTTTCCGCAGCTTTCTTT. Protein: CASSRGQGVSAAFF.

This clone was counted only a few times. V gene TRBV5-1 combines with J gene TRBJ2-3; TRBD1 might be the D (5 bases). This CDR3 is 18 amino acids long. V shed 2 bases and J shed 0 bases, with 19 bases lying between them. Looked up from germline, CDR1 is SGHRS and CDR2 is YFSETQ. The DNA for the CDR3 is TGCGCCAGCAGCTTTCGGGTTCCAGGGCCTTATAGCACAGATACGCAGTATTTT. This encodes CASSFRVPGPYSTDTQYF.

The chain joins TRBV9 to TRBJ2-5, with 7 bases lining up with TRBD1. J lost 2 bases, V lost 4 bases, and 5 bases had no gene match. Germline-derived CDR1 and CDR2 are SGDLS and YYNGEE. The CDR3 is made up of 14 amino acids. CDR3 loop: CASSTGTEQETQYF. CDR3 bases: TGTGCCAGCAGCACAGGGACAGAACAAGAGACCCAGTACTTC.

The chain links TRBV5-1 to TRBJ2-3; no definite D call. Trimming removed 0 bases at V and 0 bases at J, with 11 bases between. Germline V gene lookup returns CDR1 SGHRS and CDR2 YFSETQ. This CDR3 spans 16 amino acids. The DNA of the CDR3 is TGCGCCAGCAGCTTGGCGGCGCAAGGAAGCACAGATACGCAGTATTTT. It yields the protein CASSLAAQGSTDTQYF. Drawing the rest from reference TRBV5-1 and TRBJ2-3, the complete variable domain is KAGVTQTPRYLIKTRGQQVTLSCSPISGHRSVSWYQQTPGQGLQFLFEYFSETQRNKGNFPGRFSGRQFSNSRSEMNVSTLELGDSALYLCASSLAAQGSTDTQYFGPGTRLTVL.

The chain combines TRBV3-1 (or the pseudogene TRBV3-2) with TRBJ1-3; 7 bases match TRBD1. This CDR3 has 16 amino acids. Germline lookup yields CDR1 LGHDT and CDR2 YNNKEL (reference sequence). Losses at the gene ends were 3 bases for V and 2 bases for J; bases not matched to a gene: 7. CDR3 region: CASSQATGFAGNTIYF. In DNA, the CDR3 is TGTGCCAGCAGCCAGGCGACAGGGTTTGCTGGAAACACCATATATTTT.

V and J are TRBV9 and TRBJ2-4, with 15 bases identical to TRBD2. Germline CDR1 is SGDLS and CDR2 is YYNGEE. V lost 0 bases, J lost 1 base, and 2 bases stayed unmatched. This CDR3 has 18 amino acids. The chain's CDR3 is CASSVAGTSGGAKNIQYF. The CDR3 nucleotides read TGTGCCAGCAGCGTAGCTGGGACTAGCGGGGGGGCCAAAAACATTCAGTACTTC.

On this clone itself: Other DNA variants within this sample encode the same CDR3. The chain links TRBV6-5 to TRBJ2-5, with 8 bases matching TRBD2. The V segment lost 5 bases and the J segment 5 bases; nucleotides outside the gene matches: 4. The CDR3 has 13 amino acids. Germline CDR1 reads MNHEY; CDR2 reads SVGAGI. The CDR3 loop reads CASSPGGRETQYF. The CDR3 DNA is TGTGCCAGCAGTCCGGGGGGGCGTGAGACCCAGTACTTC.

The chain links TRBV5-1 to TRBJ2-1, with 7 bases that match TRBD2. V lost 5 bases, J lost 1 base, and 3 bases stayed unmatched. This CDR3 comprises 14 residues. Germline-derived CDR1 and CDR2 are SGHRS and YFSETQ. DNA of the CDR3: TGCGCCAGCAGTTCAGCGGGGTCCTACAATGAGCAGTTCTTC. It codes for CASSSAGSYNEQFF.

V gene TRBV6-1 combines with J gene TRBJ1-5, with D possibly matching TRBD1 (5 bases). V lost 2 bases, J lost 0 bases, and 14 bases lay in between. The CDR3 runs to 17 residues. CDR1 is MNHNS, CDR2 SASEGT, per germline. CDR3 in DNA: TGTGCCAGCAGTGAAATCGGGGGGGGGTATAGCAATCAGCCCCAGCATTTT. It encodes CASSEIGGGYSNQPQHF.

In its sample, this clone was seen many times. This chain joins TRBV11-2 and TRBJ2-5; 8 bases align to TRBD1. CDR3 length: 14 amino acids. CDR1 and CDR2 from the germline V gene are SGHAT and FQNNGV. Trimming took 5 bases from V and 1 from J; bases not matched to a gene: 3. The CDR3 bases are TGTGCCAGCAGCCGGGACAGGCGCCAAGAGACCCAGTACTTC. It codes for CASSRDRRQETQYF. The variable domain in full, with the rest retrieved from reference TRBV11-2 and TRBJ2-5, is EAGVAQSPRYKIIEKRQSVAFWCNPISGHATLYWYQQILGQGPKLLIQFQNNGVVDDSQLPKDRFSAERLKGVDSTLKIQPAKLEDSAVYLCASSRDRRQETQYFGPGTRLLVL.

In regard to this clone: This sample also contains other DNA sequences that code for the same CDR3. The V and J genes are TRBV20-1 and TRBJ2-3; D may be TRBD1 (5 bases). The CDR3 runs 11 residues. Germline CDR1 is DFQATT and CDR2 is SNEGSKA (reference sequence). With 6 bases removed from V and 5 bases from J, the gap between germline ends came to 9 bases. CDR3 coding DNA: TGCAGTGCGCTTAGGGGAGATACGCAGTATTTT. Translating it yields CSALRGDTQYF.

The chain recombines TRBV4-1 with TRBJ1-1; D is possibly TRBD1 (6 bases). The ends were cut back, 6 bases at V and 1 base at J, with 12 bases in the middle. Germline loops: CDR1 MGHRA, CDR2 YSYEKL. The CDR3 has 14 residues. In DNA, the CDR3 is TGCGCCAGCAGACCCAGGGGCGAGAACACTGAAGCTTTCTTT. Protein: CASRPRGENTEAFF.

The gene calls are TRBV24-1 and TRBJ2-2; D is uncertain. The germline CDR1 and CDR2 sequences are KGHDR and SFDVKD. The V gene lost 4 bases and the J gene lost 1 base, with 6 bases spanning the gap. This CDR3 is 14 amino acids long. CDR3 in amino acids: CATSDRQNTGELFF. The CDR3 nucleotides read TGTGCCACCAGTGACAGACAGAACACCGGGGAGCTGTTTTTT.

The rearrangement joins TRBV19 to TRBJ2-5; 9 nucleotides agree with TRBD1. After removal of 7 bases from V and 4 bases from J, the junction contained 7 bases not matched to a gene. The CDR3 runs 14 residues. From germline, CDR1 is LNHDA and CDR2 SQIVND (reference sequence). CDR3 nucleotides: TGTGCCAGTAAACCGGGACAGGGAGGAGAGACCCAGTACTTC. It encodes CASKPGQGGETQYF.

The chain recombines TRBV5-1 with TRBJ1-1; D may be TRBD1 (6 bases). With 4 bases removed from V and 5 bases from J, the gap between germline ends came to 15 bases. This CDR3 is built from 14 residues. CDR1 is SGHRS, CDR2 YFSETQ, per germline. This CDR3 is CASSVQGSNTEAFF. CDR3 bases: TGCGCCAGCAGCGTACAGGGTTCTAATACTGAAGCTTTCTTT. Complete variable domain (other parts from reference TRBV5-1 and TRBJ1-1): KAGVTQTPRYLIKTRGQQVTLSCSPISGHRSVSWYQQTPGQGLQFLFEYFSETQRNKGNFPGRFSGRQFSNSRSEMNVSTLELGDSALYLCASSVQGSNTEAFFGQGTRLTVV.

The chain is built from TRBV10-3 and TRBJ2-2, with 7 bases matching TRBD2. Trimming at V came to 10 bases and at J to 0 bases, leaving 14 bases not matched to a gene. The CDR3 has 17 residues. CDR1 is ENHRY and CDR2 is SYGVKD in the germline V gene. The CDR3 spells CATWGTGGSSNTGELFF. CDR3 DNA sequence: TGTGCCACTTGGGGGACGGGGGGTTCCTCGAACACCGGGGAGCTGTTTTTT.

The gene calls are TRBV4-1 and TRBJ2-3; 12 nucleotides line up with TRBD2. This CDR3 contains 18 residues. Unmatched junction bases numbered 7, after V lost 1 base and J lost 2 bases. Germline V gene lookup returns CDR1 MGHRA and CDR2 YSYEKL. The CDR3 sequence: CASSQGVPSGGVTDTQYF. CDR3 nucleotide sequence: TGCGCCAGCAGCCAAGGTGTCCCTAGCGGGGGGGTCACAGATACGCAGTATTTT.

This chain links TRBV13 with TRBJ1-6; 7 bases line up with TRBD1. There are 17 residues in the CDR3. V shed 0 bases and J 3 bases; nucleotides not matched to a gene: 5. Germline V gene sequence: CDR1 PRHDT, CDR2 FYEKMQ (reference sequence). The CDR3 nucleotides are TGTGCCAGCAGCTTAGGAGCGACAGGGAGCTATAATTCACCCCTCCACTTT. Protein sequence: CASSLGATGSYNSPLHF. The entire variable domain, with the rest obtained from reference TRBV13 and TRBJ1-6, is as follows: AAGVIQSPRHLIKEKRETATLKCYPIPRHDTVYWYQQGPGQDPQFLISFYEKMQSDKGSIPDRFSAQQFSDYHSELNMSSLELGDSALYFCASSLGATGSYNSPLHFGNGTRLTVT.

The V and J genes are TRBV5-4 and TRBJ1-2, with unresolved D. Trimming took off 5 bases at V and 0 bases at J, with 11 bases between the two ends. Germline loops: CDR1 SGHNT, CDR2 YYREEE (reference sequence). The CDR3 covers 14 residues. CDR3 amino acids: CASRPLRANYGYTF. The CDR3 DNA reads as TGTGCCAGCAGGCCCCTTCGAGCTAACTATGGCTACACCTTC.

J is TRBJ2-3 and V is TRBV4-1; D gene uncertain. The germline CDR1 and CDR2 sequences are MGHRA and YSYEKL. The ends were cut back, 1 base at V and 5 bases at J, with 4 bases in the middle. CDR3 size: 12 residues. The CDR3 DNA reads TGCGCCAGCAGCCAAGTTCTAGATACGCAGTATTTT. Translation gives CASSQVLDTQYF.

This clone was detected once. The chain is built from TRBV19 and TRBJ1-5; 8 positions agree with TRBD1. The CDR3 runs 15 residues. CDR1 is LNHDA, CDR2 SQIVND, per germline (reference sequence). V shed 5 bases, J shed 5 bases, and the junction held 8 bases outside the gene matches. The CDR3 loop is CASSEYRGEDQPQHF. The CDR3, as DNA: TGTGCCAGTAGTGAGTACAGGGGGGAAGATCAGCCCCAGCATTTT.